This entry describes one TCR beta chain. The participants were between about 18 and 90 years old and came from about two dozen US areas. The data were obtained in a study of blood T cell repertoires in COVID-19. Study-wide context: Acute and convalescent COVID-19 specimens originated in the United States, Italy and Spain. The cDNA or gDNA used as material had been derived from T cells, B-cell-depleted T cells, or PBMCs.

Per the authors' pipeline: Estimated nucleated cell counts came from reference gene primer amplification. Sequencing used immunoSEQ multiplex PCR; TCRdb keeps in-frame clones, though not all of them. The D gene and trimming were derived from the DNA, and the V and J assignments and clone size from that table. The sample records roughly 220,000 clones, about four fifths being singletons. V lost 1 base to trimming and J lost 2 bases, with 14 bases between them. Per germline, CDR1 LNHDA and CDR2 SQIVND (reference sequence). The CDR3 has 16 amino acids. Specimen: PBMCs or T cells enriched from blood (not recorded which). The sequence derives from a woman between 40 and 55 years old with acute COVID-19. The rearrangement uses TRBV19 and TRBJ1-1; perhaps TRBD1 as D (5 bases). CDR3 coding DNA: TGTGCCAGTAGTATAGGGCCCGGCGGGGGAAACACTGAAGCTTTCTTT. Protein product: CASSIGPGGGNTEAFF.